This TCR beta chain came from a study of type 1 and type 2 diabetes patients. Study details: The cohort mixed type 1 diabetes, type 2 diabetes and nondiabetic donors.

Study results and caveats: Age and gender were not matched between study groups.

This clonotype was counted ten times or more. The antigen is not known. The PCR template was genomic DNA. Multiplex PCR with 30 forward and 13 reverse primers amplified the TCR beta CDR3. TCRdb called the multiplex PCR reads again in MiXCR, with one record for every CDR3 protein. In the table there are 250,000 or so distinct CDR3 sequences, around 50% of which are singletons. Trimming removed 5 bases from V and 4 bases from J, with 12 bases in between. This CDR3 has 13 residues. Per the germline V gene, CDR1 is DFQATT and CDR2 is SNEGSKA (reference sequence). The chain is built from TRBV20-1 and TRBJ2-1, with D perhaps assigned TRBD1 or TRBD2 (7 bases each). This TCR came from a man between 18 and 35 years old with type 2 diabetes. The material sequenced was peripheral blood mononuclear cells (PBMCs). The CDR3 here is CSAYQGGYNEQFF. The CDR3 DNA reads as TGCAGTGCTTACCAGGGGGGGTACAATGAGCAGTTCTTC.